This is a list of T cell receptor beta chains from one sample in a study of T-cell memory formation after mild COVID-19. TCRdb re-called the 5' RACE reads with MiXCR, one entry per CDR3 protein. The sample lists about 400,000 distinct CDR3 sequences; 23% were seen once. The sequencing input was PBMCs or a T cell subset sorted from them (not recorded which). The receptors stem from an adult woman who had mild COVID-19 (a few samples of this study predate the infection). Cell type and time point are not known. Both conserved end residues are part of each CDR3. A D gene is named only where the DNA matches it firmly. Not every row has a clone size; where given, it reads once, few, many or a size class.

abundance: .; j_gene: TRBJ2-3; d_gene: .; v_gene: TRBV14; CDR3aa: CASSQYRGGDTQYF; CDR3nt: TGTGCCAGCAGCCAATATCGGGGAGGAGATACGCAGTATTTT
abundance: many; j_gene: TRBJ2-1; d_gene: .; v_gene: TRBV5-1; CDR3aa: CASSLEPAYNEQFF; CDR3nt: TGCGCCAGCAGCTTGGAGCCTGCCTACAATGAGCAGTTCTTC
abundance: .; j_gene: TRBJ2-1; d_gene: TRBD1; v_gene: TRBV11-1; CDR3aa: CASSLPGQGGDEQFF; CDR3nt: TGTGCCAGCAGCTTACCGGGACAGGGTGGCGATGAGCAGTTCTTC
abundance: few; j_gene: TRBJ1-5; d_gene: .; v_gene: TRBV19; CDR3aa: CASTQGAQPQHF; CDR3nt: TGTGCCAGTACTCAGGGCGCTCAGCCCCAGCATTTT
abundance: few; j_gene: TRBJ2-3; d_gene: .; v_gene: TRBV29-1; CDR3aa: CSVEKGWGATDTQYF; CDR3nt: TGCAGCGTTGAGAAGGGTTGGGGGGCCACAGATACGCAGTATTTT
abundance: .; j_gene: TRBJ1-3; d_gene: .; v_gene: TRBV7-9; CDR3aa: CASSFGFSGNTIYF; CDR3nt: TGTGCCAGCAGCTTCGGTTTCTCTGGAAACACCATATATTTT
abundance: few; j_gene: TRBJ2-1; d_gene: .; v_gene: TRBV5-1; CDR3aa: CASSWWGAYNEQFF; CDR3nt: TGCGCCAGCAGCTGGTGGGGGGCCTACAATGAGCAGTTCTTC
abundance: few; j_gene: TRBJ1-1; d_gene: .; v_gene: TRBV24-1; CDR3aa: CATSEGNTEAFF; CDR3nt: TGTGCCACCAGTGAGGGAAACACTGAAGCTTTCTTT
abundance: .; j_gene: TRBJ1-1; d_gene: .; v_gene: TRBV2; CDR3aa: CASSERVGGHTEAFF; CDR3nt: TGTGCCAGCAGTGAACGAGTAGGGGGTCACACTGAAGCTTTCTTT
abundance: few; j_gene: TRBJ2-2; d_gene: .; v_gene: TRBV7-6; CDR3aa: CASRAALSNTGELFF; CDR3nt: TGTGCCAGCAGGGCAGCACTATCCAACACCGGGGAGCTGTTTTTT
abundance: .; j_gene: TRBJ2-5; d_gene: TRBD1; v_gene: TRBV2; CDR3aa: CATNRGETQYF; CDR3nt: TGTGCCACCAACAGGGGAGAGACCCAGTACTTC
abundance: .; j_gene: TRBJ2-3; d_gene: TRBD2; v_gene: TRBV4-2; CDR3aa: CASSQDRLAGSSTDTQYF; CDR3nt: TGTGCCAGCAGCCAAGATAGACTAGCGGGTTCTAGCACAGATACGCAGTATTTT
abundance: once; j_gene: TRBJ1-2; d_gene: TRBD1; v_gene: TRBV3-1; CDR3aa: CASSQDLILLPDRGPYTF; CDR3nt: TGTGCCAGCAGCCAAGATTTGATACTTCTCCCGGACAGGGGGCCTTACACCTTC
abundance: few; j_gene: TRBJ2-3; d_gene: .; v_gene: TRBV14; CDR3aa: CASSQINRVAQYF; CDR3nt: TGTGCCAGCAGCCAAATTAACAGGGTGGCGCAGTATTTT
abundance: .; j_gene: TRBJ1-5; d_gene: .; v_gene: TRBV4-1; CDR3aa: CASSQVRTADNQPQHF; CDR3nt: TGCGCCAGCAGCCAAGTTAGGACAGCTGATAATCAGCCCCAGCATTTT
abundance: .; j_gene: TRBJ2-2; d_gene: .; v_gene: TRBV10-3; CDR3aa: CAISESTGMTGELFF; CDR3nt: TGTGCCATCAGTGAGTCTACGGGGATGACCGGGGAGCTGTTTTTT
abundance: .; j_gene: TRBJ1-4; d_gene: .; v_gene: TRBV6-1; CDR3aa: CASHHAGAEKLFF; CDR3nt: TGTGCCAGCCACCACGCCGGGGCTGAAAAACTGTTTTTT
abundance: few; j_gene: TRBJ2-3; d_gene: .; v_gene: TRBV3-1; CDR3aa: CASSLLLGGQDTQYF; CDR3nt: TGTGCCAGCAGCCTCCTGTTGGGTGGCCAAGATACGCAGTATTTT
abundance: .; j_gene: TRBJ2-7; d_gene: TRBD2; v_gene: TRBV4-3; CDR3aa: CASIQDFSGATYEQYF; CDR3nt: TGCGCCAGCATCCAAGATTTCAGCGGGGCAACCTACGAGCAGTACTTC
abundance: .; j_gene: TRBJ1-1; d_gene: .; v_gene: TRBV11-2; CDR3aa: CASSLDPSWNTEAFF; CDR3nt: TGTGCCAGCAGCTTAGATCCTAGTTGGAACACTGAAGCTTTCTTT
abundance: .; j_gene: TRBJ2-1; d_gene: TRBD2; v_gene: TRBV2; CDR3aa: CASSDGGLAEVGYNEQFF; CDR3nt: TGTGCCAGCAGTGATGGGGGACTAGCGGAGGTGGGTTACAATGAGCAGTTCTTC
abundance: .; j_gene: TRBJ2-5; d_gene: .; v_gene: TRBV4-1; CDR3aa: CASSQERGRGRAETQYF; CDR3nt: TGCGCCAGCAGCCAAGAAAGAGGCAGGGGTCGTGCAGAGACCCAGTACTTC
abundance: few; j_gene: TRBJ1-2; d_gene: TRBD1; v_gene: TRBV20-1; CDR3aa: CSATGQGRFNYGYTF; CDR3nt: TGCAGTGCTACCGGACAGGGACGGTTTAACTATGGCTACACCTTC
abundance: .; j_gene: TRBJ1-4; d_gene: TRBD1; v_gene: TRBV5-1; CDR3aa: CASSSDRLSTNEKLFF; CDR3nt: TGCGCCAGCAGCTCGGACAGGCTCTCAACTAATGAAAAACTGTTTTTT
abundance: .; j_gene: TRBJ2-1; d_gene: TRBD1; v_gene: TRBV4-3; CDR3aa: CASSPSRQGSSEQFF; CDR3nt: TGCGCCAGCAGCCCGTCGCGACAGGGGTCGAGTGAGCAGTTCTTC
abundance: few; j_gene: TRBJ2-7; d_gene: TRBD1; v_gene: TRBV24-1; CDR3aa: CATSFPRRDRPYEQYF; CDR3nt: TGTGCCACCAGCTTTCCACGCCGGGACAGACCATACGAGCAGTACTTC
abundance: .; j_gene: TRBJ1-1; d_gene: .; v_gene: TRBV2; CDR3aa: CASSDRLRRDTEAFF; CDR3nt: TGTGCCAGCAGTGATAGACTCCGGCGCGACACTGAAGCTTTCTTT
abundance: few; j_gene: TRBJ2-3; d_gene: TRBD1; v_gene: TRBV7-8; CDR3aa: CASSAARDRSRGTQYF; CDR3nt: TGTGCCAGCAGCGCCGCACGGGACAGAAGTAGAGGGACGCAGTATTTT
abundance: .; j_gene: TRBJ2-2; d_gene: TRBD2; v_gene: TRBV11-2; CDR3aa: CASSPASGGSGGELFF; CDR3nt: TGTGCCAGCAGCCCCGCTAGCGGGGGCTCCGGCGGGGAGCTGTTTTTT
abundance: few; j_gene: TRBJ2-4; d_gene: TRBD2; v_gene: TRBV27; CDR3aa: CASSLSPGGLENIQYF; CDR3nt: TGTGCCAGCAGTTTATCCCCGGGAGGGTTAGAAAACATTCAGTACTTC
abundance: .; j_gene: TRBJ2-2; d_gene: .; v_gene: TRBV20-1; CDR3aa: CSARDVASRAGELFF; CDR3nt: TGCAGTGCTAGAGATGTGGCTAGCAGGGCCGGGGAGCTGTTTTTT
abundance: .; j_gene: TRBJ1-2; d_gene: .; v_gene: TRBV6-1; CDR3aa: CASSEAKGNYGYTF; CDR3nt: TGTGCCAGCAGTGAAGCGAAGGGGAACTATGGCTACACCTTC
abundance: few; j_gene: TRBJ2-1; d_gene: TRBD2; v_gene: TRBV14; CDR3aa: CASSQVLAGSWASYNEQFF; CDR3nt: TGTGCCAGCAGCCAAGTACTAGCGGGGTCGTGGGCCTCCTACAATGAGCAGTTCTTC
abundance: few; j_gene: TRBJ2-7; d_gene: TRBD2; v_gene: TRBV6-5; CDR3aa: CASSPRTSVSYEQYF; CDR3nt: TGTGCCAGCAGTCCTCGGACTAGCGTGTCCTACGAGCAGTACTTC
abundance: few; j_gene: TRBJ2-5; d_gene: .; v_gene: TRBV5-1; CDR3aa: CASSRDPFRDKQETQYF; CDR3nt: TGCGCCAGCAGCCGGGACCCCTTCCGGGACAAACAAGAGACCCAGTACTTC
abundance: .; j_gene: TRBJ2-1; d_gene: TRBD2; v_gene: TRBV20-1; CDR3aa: CSARVRGEGLYNEQFF; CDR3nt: TGCAGTGCTAGAGTCCGGGGGGAGGGCCTGTACAATGAGCAGTTCTTC
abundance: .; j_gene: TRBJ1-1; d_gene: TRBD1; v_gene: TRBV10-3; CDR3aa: CAISETGGNTEAFF; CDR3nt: TGTGCCATCAGTGAGACAGGGGGGAACACTGAAGCTTTCTTT
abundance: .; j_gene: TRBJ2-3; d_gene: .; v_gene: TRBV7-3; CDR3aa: CASSSTGTSTDTQYF; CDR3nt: TGTGCCAGCAGCTCCACAGGTACTAGCACAGATACGCAGTATTTT
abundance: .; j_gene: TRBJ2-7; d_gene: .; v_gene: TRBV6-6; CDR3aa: CASSFPGRPYEQYF; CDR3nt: TGTGCCAGCAGTTTCCCCGGACGGCCTTACGAGCAGTACTTC
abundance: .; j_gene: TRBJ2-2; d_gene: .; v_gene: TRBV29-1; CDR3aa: CSVDPGFTGELFF; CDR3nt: TGCAGCGTCGACCCGGGATTCACCGGGGAGCTGTTTTTT
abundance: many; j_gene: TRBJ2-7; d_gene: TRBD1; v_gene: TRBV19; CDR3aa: CASSSGTGDYEQYF; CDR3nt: TGTGCCAGTAGTTCGGGGACAGGCGACTACGAGCAGTACTTC
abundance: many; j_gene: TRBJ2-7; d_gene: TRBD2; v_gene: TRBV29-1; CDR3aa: CSAVREGVPYEQYF; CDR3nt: TGCAGCGCTGTCCGGGAGGGGGTACCCTACGAGCAGTACTTC
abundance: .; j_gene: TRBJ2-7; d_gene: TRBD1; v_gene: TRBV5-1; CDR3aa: CASSRRQGEEQYF; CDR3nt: TGCGCCAGCAGCCGGCGACAGGGCGAGGAGCAGTACTTC
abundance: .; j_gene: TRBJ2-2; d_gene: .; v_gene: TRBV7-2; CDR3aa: CASSFGSVTGELFF; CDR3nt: TGTGCCAGCAGCTTTGGTAGTGTCACCGGGGAGCTGTTTTTT
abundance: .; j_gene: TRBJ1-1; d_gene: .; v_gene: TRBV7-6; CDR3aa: CASSLSAGAMNTEAFF; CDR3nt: TGTGCCAGCAGCTTATCGGCAGGGGCTATGAACACTGAAGCTTTCTTT
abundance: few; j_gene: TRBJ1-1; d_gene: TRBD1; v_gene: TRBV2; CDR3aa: CAIRGGAGTEAFF; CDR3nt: TGTGCCATCAGAGGGGGCGCGGGGACTGAAGCTTTCTTT
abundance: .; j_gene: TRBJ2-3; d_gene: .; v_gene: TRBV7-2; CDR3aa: CASSLARRADTQYF; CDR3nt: TGTGCCAGCAGCTTAGCCCGCCGGGCAGATACGCAGTATTTT
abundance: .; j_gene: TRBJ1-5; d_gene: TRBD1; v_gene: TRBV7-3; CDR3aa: CASSESRTGPTSNQPQHF; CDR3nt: TGTGCCAGCAGCGAATCAAGGACAGGGCCTACGAGCAATCAGCCCCAGCATTTT
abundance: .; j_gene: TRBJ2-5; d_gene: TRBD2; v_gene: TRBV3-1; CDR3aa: CASSLRTSGGGGTQYF; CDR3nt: TGTGCCAGCAGCTTAAGGACTAGCGGGGGAGGTGGGACCCAGTACTTC
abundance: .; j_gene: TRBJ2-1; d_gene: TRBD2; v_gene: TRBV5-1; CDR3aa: CASSPTSVNGNEQFF; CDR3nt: TGCGCCAGCAGCCCTACTAGCGTTAATGGCAATGAGCAGTTCTTC
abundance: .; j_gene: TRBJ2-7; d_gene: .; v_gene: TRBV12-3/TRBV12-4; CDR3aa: CASKETPLPTYEQYF; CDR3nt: TGTGCCAGCAAGGAAACCCCACTCCCCACCTACGAGCAGTACTTC
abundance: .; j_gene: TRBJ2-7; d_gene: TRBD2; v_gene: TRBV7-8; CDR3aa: CASSDHSSGGKYEQYF; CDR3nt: TGTGCCAGCAGCGATCATTCTAGCGGGGGAAAGTACGAGCAGTACTTC
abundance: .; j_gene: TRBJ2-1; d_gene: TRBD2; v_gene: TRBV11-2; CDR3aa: CASSLWTSGAFEQFF; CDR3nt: TGTGCCAGCAGCCTCTGGACTAGCGGGGCGTTTGAGCAGTTCTTC
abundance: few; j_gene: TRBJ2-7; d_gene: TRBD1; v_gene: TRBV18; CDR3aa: CASSPRRGQGQISYEQYF; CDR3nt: TGTGCCAGCTCACCACGAAGAGGACAGGGCCAAATCTCCTACGAGCAGTACTTC